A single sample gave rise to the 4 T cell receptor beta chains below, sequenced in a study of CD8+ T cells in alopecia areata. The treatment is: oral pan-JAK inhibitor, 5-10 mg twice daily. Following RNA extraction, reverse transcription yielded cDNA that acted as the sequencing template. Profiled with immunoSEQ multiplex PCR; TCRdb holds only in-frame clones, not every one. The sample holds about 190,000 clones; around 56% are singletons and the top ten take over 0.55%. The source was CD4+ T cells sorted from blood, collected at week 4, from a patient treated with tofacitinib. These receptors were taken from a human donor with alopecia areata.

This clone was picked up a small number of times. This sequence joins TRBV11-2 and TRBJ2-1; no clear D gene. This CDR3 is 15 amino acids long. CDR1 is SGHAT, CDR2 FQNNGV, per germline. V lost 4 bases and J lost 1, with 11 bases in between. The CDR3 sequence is CASSSARASYNEQFF. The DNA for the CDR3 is TGTGCCAGCAGCTCCGCAAGAGCATCCTACAATGAGCAGTTCTTC.

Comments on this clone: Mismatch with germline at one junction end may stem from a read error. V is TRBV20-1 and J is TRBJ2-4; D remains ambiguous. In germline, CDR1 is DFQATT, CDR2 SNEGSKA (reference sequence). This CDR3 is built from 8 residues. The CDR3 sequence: CSASASVF. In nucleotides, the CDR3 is TGCAGTGCTTCCGCCTCCGTGTTC.

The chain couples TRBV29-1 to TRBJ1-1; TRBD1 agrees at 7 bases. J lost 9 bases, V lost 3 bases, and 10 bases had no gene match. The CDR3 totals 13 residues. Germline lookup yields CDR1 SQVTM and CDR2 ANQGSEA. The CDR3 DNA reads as TGCAGCGTTGACAGACAGGGTAAACGGAAAGCTTTCTTT. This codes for CSVDRQGKRKAFF.

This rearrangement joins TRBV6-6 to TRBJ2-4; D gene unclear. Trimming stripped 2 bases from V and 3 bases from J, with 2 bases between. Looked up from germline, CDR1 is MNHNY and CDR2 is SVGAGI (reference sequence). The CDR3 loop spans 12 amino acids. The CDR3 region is CASSYVKNIQYF. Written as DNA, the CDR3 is TGTGCCAGCAGTTACGTCAAAAACATTCAGTACTTC.